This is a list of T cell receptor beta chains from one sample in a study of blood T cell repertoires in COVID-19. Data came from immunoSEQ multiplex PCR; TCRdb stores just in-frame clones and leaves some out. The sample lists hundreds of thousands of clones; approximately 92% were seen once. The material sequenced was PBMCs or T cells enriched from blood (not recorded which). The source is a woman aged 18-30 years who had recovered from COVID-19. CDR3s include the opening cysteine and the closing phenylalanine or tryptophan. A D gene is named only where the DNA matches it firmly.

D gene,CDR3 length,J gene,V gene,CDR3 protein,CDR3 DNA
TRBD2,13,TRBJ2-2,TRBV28,CAIRGGNTGELFF,TGTGCCATCCGGGGGGGGAACACCGGGGAGCTGTTTTTT
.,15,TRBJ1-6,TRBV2,CASSEVDNYNSPLHF,TGTGCCAGCAGTGAAGTTGACAACTATAATTCACCCCTCCACTTT
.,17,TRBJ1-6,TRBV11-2,CASSLKGGGIEDSPLHF,TGTGCCAGCAGCCTAAAAGGGGGGGGAATTGAAGATTCACCCCTCCACTTT
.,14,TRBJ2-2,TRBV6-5,CASSYSPSYGELFF,TGTGCCAGCAGTTACTCGCCTTCCTACGGGGAGCTGTTTTTT
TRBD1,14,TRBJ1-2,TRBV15,CATSETGSGYGYTF,TGTGCCACCAGCGAGACAGGGTCGGGCTATGGCTACACCTTC
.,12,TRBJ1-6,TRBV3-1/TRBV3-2,CASSQVDSPLHF,TGTGCCAGCAGCCAGGTAGATTCACCCCTCCACTTT
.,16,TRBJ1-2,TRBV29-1,CSVEGEGRSDNYGYTF,TGCAGCGTTGAAGGAGAGGGGAGGTCTGATAACTATGGCTACACCTTC
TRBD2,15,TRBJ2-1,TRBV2,CASAQLAGSYNEQFF,TGTGCCAGCGCCCAACTAGCGGGGTCCTACAATGAGCAGTTCTTC
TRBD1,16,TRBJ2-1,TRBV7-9,CASSLRTGGSYNEQFF,TGTGCCAGCAGCTTAAGGACAGGGGGGTCCTACAATGAGCAGTTCTTC
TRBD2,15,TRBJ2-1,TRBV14,CASSQLAGSYNEQFF,TGTGCCAGCAGCCAACTAGCGGGCTCCTACAATGAGCAGTTCTTC
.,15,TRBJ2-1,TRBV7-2,CASSLVSATYNEQFF,TGTGCCAGCAGCTTAGTTAGCGCAACCTACAATGAGCAGTTCTTC
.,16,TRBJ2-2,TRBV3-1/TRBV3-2,CASSPAAGEFTGELFF,TGTGCCAGCAGCCCGGCGGCAGGGGAATTCACCGGGGAGCTGTTTTTT
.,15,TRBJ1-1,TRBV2,CASTTGNPRNTEAFF,TGTGCCAGCACTACCGGGAATCCCCGAAACACTGAAGCTTTCTTT
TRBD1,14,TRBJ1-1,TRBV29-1,CSGRQGLGNTEAFF,TGCAGCGGGCGACAGGGTCTGGGGAACACTGAAGCTTTCTTT
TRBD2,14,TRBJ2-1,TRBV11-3,CASSPSGLANEQFF,TGTGCCAGCAGCCCCTCGGGACTAGCCAATGAGCAGTTCTTC
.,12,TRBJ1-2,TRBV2,CASSEDYYGYTF,TGTGCCAGCAGTGAAGACTACTATGGCTACACCTTC
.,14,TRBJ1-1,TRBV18,CASSRTQGNTEAFF,TGTGCCAGCTCACGGACCCAGGGTAACACTGAAGCTTTCTTT
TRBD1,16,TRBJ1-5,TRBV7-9,CASSSPEGALNQPQHF,TGTGCCAGCAGCTCCCCCGAGGGGGCTTTAAATCAGCCCCAGCATTTT
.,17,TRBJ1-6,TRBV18,CASSPLLQGDRNSPLHF,TGTGCCAGCTCACCATTATTACAGGGCGATCGCAATTCACCCCTCCACTTT
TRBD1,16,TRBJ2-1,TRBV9,CASSLSGTGHYNEQFF,TGTGCCAGCAGCTTATCGGGGACAGGGCACTACAATGAGCAGTTCTTC
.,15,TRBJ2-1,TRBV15,CATSRGADSYNEQFF,TGTGCCACCAGCAGAGGAGCGGACTCCTACAATGAGCAGTTCTTC
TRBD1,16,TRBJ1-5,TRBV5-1,CASSLTGDIGNQPQHF,TGCGCCAGCAGCTTAACAGGGGACATCGGCAATCAGCCCCAGCATTTT
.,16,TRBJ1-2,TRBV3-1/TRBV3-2,CASSQRRPTGRGGYTF,TGTGCCAGCAGCCAACGACGACCAACAGGGCGCGGGGGCTACACCTTC
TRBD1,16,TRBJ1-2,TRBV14,CASSQGRDSAAYGYTF,TGTGCCAGCAGCCAAGGCCGGGACAGTGCCGCCTATGGCTACACCTTC